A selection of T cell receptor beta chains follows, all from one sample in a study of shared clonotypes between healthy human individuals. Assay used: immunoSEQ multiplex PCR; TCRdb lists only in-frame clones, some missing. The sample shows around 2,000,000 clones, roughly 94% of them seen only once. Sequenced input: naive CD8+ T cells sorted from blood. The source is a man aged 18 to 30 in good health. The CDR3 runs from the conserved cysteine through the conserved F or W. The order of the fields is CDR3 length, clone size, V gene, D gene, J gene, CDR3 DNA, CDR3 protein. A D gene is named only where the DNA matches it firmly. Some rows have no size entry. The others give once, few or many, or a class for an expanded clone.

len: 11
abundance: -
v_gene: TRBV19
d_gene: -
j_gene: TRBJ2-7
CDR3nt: TGTGCCAGTAGTTCCCCTTACGAGCAGTACTTC
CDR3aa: CASSSPYEQYF

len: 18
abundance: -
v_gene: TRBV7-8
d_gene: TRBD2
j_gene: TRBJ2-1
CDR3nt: TGTGCCAGCAGCTTATCGGCTCCCCTAGCGGGAGGATACAATGAGCAGTTCTTC
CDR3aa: CASSLSAPLAGGYNEQFF

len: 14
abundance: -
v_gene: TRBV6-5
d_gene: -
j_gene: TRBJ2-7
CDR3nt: TGTGCCAGCAGATCCCCGGGACACAACTACGAGCAGTACTTC
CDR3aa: CASRSPGHNYEQYF

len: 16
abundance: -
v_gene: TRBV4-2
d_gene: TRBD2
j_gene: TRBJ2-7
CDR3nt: TGTGCCAGCAGCCAACTAGCGGGGGACCCTTCCTACGAGCAGTACTTC
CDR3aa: CASSQLAGDPSYEQYF

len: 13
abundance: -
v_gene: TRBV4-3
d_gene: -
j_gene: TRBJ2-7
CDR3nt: TGCGCCAGCAGCCACGGGGGTTCCTACGAGCAGTACTTC
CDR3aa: CASSHGGSYEQYF

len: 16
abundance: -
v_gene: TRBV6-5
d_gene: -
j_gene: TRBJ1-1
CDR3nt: TGTGCCAGCAGTTCCCTAGAAATCGGCATAGACACTGAAGCTTTCTTT
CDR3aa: CASSSLEIGIDTEAFF

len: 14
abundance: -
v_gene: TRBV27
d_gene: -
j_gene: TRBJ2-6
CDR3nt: TGTGCCAGCAGCTGGGTATCTGGGGCCAACGTCCTGACTTTC
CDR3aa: CASSWVSGANVLTF

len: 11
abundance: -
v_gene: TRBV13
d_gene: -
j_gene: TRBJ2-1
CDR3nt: TGTGCCAGCAGCGGCCCAAATGAGCAGTTCTTC
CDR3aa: CASSGPNEQFF

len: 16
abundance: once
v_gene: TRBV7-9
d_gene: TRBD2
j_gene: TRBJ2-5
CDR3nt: TGTGCCAGCAGCTTAGTAGGACTAGCGGGAGTGGAGACCCAGTACTTC
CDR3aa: CASSLVGLAGVETQYF

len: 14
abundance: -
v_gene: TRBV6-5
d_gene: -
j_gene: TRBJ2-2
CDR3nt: TGTGCCAGCGGTTGGGGGCCGAACACCGGGGAGCTGTTTTTT
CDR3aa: CASGWGPNTGELFF

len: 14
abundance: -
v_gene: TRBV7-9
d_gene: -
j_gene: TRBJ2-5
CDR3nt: TGTGCCAGCAGCTTACTTGACTTACGCGAGACCCAGTACTTC
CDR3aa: CASSLLDLRETQYF

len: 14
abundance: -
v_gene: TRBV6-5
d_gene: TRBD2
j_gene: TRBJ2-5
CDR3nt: TGTGCCAGCACCCCGTTTCGGGAGGGAGAGACCCAGTACTTC
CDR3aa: CASTPFREGETQYF

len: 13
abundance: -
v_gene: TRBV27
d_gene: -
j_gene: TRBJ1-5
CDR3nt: TGTGCCAGCAGTTTATCGAACCGACAGCCCCAGCATTTT
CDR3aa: CASSLSNRQPQHF

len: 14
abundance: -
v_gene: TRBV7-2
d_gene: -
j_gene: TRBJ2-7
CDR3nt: TGTGCCAGCAGCTTCGCGAGTGTTACCTACGAGCAGTACTTC
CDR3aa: CASSFASVTYEQYF

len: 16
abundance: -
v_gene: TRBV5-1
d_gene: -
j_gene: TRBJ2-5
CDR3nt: TGCGCCAGCAGCCATTCAGTTCTGGGGGGCGGAGAGACCCAGTACTTC
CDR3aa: CASSHSVLGGGETQYF

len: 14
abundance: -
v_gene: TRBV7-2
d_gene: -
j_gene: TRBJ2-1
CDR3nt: TGTGCCAGCAGCCTTCCGACTGGAACCGGTGAGCAGTTCTTC
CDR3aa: CASSLPTGTGEQFF

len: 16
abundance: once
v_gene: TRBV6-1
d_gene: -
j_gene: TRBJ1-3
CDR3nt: TGTGCCAGCAGTGAAGCGCTCGAGGGAAAAGGAAACACCATATATTTT
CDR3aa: CASSEALEGKGNTIYF

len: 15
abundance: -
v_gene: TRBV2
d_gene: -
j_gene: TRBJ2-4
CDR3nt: TGTGCCAGCAGTAGGGACGTAGACTGGGGAAACATTCAGTACTTC
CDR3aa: CASSRDVDWGNIQYF

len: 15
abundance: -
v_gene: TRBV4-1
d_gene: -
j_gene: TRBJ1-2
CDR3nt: TGCGCCAGCAGCCCACGCGGGGGCGGAAACTATGGCTACACCTTC
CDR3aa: CASSPRGGGNYGYTF

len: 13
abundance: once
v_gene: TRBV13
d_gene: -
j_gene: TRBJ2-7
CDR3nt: TGTGCCAGCAGCTTACAGGGGGGCTACGAGCAGTACTTC
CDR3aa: CASSLQGGYEQYF

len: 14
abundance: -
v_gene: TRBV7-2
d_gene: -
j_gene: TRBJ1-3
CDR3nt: TGTGCCAGCAGCCTCGGGACTTCCGGAAACACCATATATTTT
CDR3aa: CASSLGTSGNTIYF

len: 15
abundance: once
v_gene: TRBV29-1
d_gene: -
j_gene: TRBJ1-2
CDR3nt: TGCAGCGTTGAACGGTCGGGGCAATTTTCCTATGGCTACACCTTC
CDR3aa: CSVERSGQFSYGYTF

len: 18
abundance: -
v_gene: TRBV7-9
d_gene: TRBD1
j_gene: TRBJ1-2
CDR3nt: TGTGCCAGCAGCCTCGTCCCGGGACAGGTTTCCTTAAACTATGGCTACACCTTC
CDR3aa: CASSLVPGQVSLNYGYTF

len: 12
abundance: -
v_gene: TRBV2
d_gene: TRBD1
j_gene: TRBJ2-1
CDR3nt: TGTGCCAGCACGGACAGGGCCAATGAGCAGTTCTTC
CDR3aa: CASTDRANEQFF

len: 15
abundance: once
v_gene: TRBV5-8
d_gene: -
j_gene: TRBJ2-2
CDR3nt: TGTGCCAGCAGCTTTGGGGATTTAAACCCCGGGGAGCTGTTTTTT
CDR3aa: CASSFGDLNPGELFF

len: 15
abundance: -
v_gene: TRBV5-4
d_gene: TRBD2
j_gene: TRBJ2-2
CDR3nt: TGTGCCAGCAGCTTGCCTAGCGGGGGGACCGGGGAGCTGTTTTTT
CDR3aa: CASSLPSGGTGELFF

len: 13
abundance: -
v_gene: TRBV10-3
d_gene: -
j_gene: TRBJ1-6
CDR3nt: TGTGCCATCAGTGAAGGGCTTAATTCACCCCTCCACTTT
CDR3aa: CAISEGLNSPLHF

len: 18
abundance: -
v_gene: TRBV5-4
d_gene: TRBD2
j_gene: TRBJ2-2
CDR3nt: TGTGCCAGCAGCTCTGCACTAGCGGGAGGGCCTATCACCGGGGAGCTGTTTTTT
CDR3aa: CASSSALAGGPITGELFF

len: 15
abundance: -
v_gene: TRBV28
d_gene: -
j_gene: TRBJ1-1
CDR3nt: TGTGCCAGCAGTTTGTCACAAGGTGGGGATACTGAAGCTTTCTTT
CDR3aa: CASSLSQGGDTEAFF

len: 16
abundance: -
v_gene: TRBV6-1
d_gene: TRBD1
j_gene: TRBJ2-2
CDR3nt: TGTGCCAGCAGTGACTTGGACAGGGGGTACACCGGGGAGCTGTTTTTT
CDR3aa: CASSDLDRGYTGELFF

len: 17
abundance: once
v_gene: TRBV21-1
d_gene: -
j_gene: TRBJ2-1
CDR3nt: TGTGCCAGCAGCAAAAAGGTACGGACTATACCCTACAATGAGCAGTTCTTC
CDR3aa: CASSKKVRTIPYNEQFF

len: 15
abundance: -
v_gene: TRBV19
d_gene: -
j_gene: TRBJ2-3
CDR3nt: TGTGCCAGTACCGCCCCGGGACTGAGCACAGATACGCAGTATTTT
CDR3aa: CASTAPGLSTDTQYF

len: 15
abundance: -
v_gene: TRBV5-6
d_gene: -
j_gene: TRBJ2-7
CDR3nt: TGTGCCAGCAGCTTGGGCCCCGGACAGATCTACGAGCAGTACTTC
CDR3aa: CASSLGPGQIYEQYF

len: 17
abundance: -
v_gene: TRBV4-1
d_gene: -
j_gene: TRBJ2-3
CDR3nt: TGCGCCAGCAGGATAGCTCCGACCTGGGAGGCCACAGATACGCAGTATTTT
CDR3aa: CASRIAPTWEATDTQYF

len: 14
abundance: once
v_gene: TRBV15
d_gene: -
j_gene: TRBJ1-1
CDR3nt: TGTGCCACCAGCAGAGTTAACGAGGGGCCTGAAGCTTTCTTT
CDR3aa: CATSRVNEGPEAFF